The next 21 T cell receptor beta chains were all read from a single sample in a study of a mutant IDH1 vaccine in newly diagnosed glioma. Specified time point: week 35, safety follow-up. Every vaccine dose comprised 300 ug of mutant IDH1 20-mer peptide plus topical imiquimod. TCRdb keeps only in-frame clones here, not all; method: immunoSEQ multiplex PCR. The sample lists more than 55,000 clones; roughly 80% were seen once. These TCRs' antigens remain unknown. This specimen consisted of PBMCs, obtained from a glioma patient whose treatment included an IDH1 peptide vaccine. The receptors come from a man aged 25-45 years with glioma.

The J gene is TRBJ2-2, the V gene TRBV5-1; D unclear. Trimming cost V 2 bases and J 1 base, with 18 bases left between them. This CDR3 spans 18 amino acids. CDR1 is SGHRS, CDR2 YFSETQ, per germline. The CDR3 reads CASSFSNSPTMNTGELFF. CDR3 sequence (DNA): TGCGCCAGCAGCTTTTCAAACAGTCCAACTATGAACACCGGGGAGCTGTTTTTT.

The J gene is TRBJ2-1, the V gene TRBV4-2; D gene ambiguous. V lost 1 base and J lost 4, with 14 bases in between. Per the germline V gene, CDR1 is LGHNA and CDR2 is YNFKEQ. This CDR3 is built from 16 residues. The CDR3 reads CASSQVPGSRYNEQFF. Written as DNA, the CDR3 is TGTGCCAGCAGCCAAGTACCTGGGTCCCGATACAATGAGCAGTTCTTC.

This chain joins TRBV4-1 and TRBJ1-4; D is perhaps TRBD1 (6 bases). V gave up 5 bases and J gave up 0 bases, with 13 bases separating them. The CDR3 length is 16 residues. Germline CDR1 MGHRA, CDR2 YSYEKL. The CDR3 reads CASSTGTYATNEKLFF. For the CDR3, the DNA is TGCGCCAGCAGCACCGGGACATACGCAACTAATGAAAAACTGTTTTTT.

The V gene is TRBV5-1, the J gene TRBJ2-3; the D gene is possibly TRBD1 (7 bases). This CDR3 spans 16 amino acids. Germline CDR1 reads SGHRS; CDR2 reads YFSETQ. V was pared by 0 bases and J by 3 bases, with 14 bases between. This chain's CDR3 is CASSLGGGGGTDTQYF. CDR3 nucleotide sequence: TGCGCCAGCAGCTTGGGAGGGGGCGGAGGGACAGATACGCAGTATTTT.

This chain joins TRBV2 and TRBJ2-7; D is unresolved. Germline V gene sequence: CDR1 SNHLY, CDR2 FYNNEI. V lost 5 bases and J 2 bases, leaving 16 bases between the germline ends. The CDR3 loop spans 15 amino acids. The DNA of the CDR3 is TGTGCCAGCAGTACTACGGGCCATAATCCCTACGAGCAGTACTTC. Its protein is CASSTTGHNPYEQYF.

This chain uses TRBV21-1 with TRBJ2-1; TRBD1, the table's D call, lacks a check against the DNA. TRBV21-1 is described as a pseudogene. The CDR3 is made up of 15 amino acids. CDR3 loop: CASSEGTGGSNEQFF. In nucleotides, the CDR3 is TGTGCCAGCAGCGAAGGGACAGGGGGGAGCAATGAGCAGTTCTTC.

This clone was detected only once. The genes are TRBV18 and TRBJ1-1; TRBD1 agrees at 9 bases. Germline trimming cut 3 bases from V and 7 bases from J; bases unmatched to any gene: 3. CDR1 and CDR2 (germline): KGHSH, LQKENI. The CDR3 is made up of 13 amino acids. CDR3 protein: CASSPGTGFEAFF. For the CDR3, the DNA is TGTGCCAGCTCACCCGGGACAGGGTTTGAAGCTTTCTTT. The complete variable domain, with remaining parts taken from reference TRBV18 and TRBJ1-1, reads NAGVMQNPRHLVRRRGQEARLRCSPMKGHSHVYWYRQLPEEGLKFMVYLQKENIIDESGMPKERFSAEFPKEGPSILRIQQVVRGDSAAYFCASSPGTGFEAFFGQGTRLTVV.

This chain links TRBV5-1 with TRBJ1-3; 7 positions match TRBD1. The CDR3 loop spans 14 amino acids. J lost 2 bases, V lost 4 bases, and 3 bases had no gene match. The germline CDR1 and CDR2 sequences are SGHRS and YFSETQ. CDR3 in DNA: TGCGCCAGCAGCGGGGGACAGACTGGAAACACCATATATTTT. Protein product: CASSGGQTGNTIYF.

The rearrangement links TRBV19 to TRBJ2-7; 9 bases align to TRBD2. This CDR3 contains 16 residues. Germline loops: CDR1 LNHDA, CDR2 SQIVND (reference sequence). The ends lost 4 bases at V and 1 base at J; junction bases unmatched: 8. The CDR3 bases are TGTGCCAGTAGTACGTGGGCTAGCGGGACGTCCTACGAGCAGTACTTC. It codes for CASSTWASGTSYEQYF.

The chain joins TRBV9 to TRBJ2-5; D remains ambiguous. The CDR3 is 14 amino acids. V was pared by 0 bases and J by 5 bases, with 11 bases between. In germline, CDR1 is SGDLS, CDR2 YYNGEE. The CDR3 DNA is TGTGCCAGCAGCGTAGGCAACGGGCGGGAGACCCAGTACTTC. Protein: CASSVGNGRETQYF.

CDR3 sequence: CASSELIPSGYTF. Here the CDR3 DNA reads TGTGCCAGCAGTGAATTAATTCCCAGCGGCTACACCTTC. The chain uses TRBV25-1 and TRBJ1-2; unclear D gene. The CDR3 runs to 13 residues. V dropped 1 base and J dropped 8 bases, with 11 bases sitting between them. CDR1 and CDR2 from the germline V gene are MGHDK and SYGVNS.

The V call is TRBV2, the J call TRBJ1-1; D remains unclear. V was cut by 3 bases and J by 2 bases, with 10 bases left in between. Germline CDR1 SNHLY, CDR2 FYNNEI. This CDR3 is built from 14 residues. Written as DNA, the CDR3 is TGTGCCAGCAGTGAGATGGGCAGAAACACTGAAGCTTTCTTT. It encodes CASSEMGRNTEAFF.

The rearrangement uses TRBV20-1 and TRBJ2-7; D gene uncertain. CDR1 and CDR2 (germline): DFQATT, SNEGSKA (reference sequence). V was clipped by 8 bases and J by 6 bases, with 8 bases between them. The length of the CDR3 is 9 residues. Written as DNA, the CDR3 is TGCAGTATAGGCCCCGAGCAGTACTTC. Translated: CSIGPEQYF.

The V and J genes are TRBV5-1 and TRBJ2-5, with 7 bases that match TRBD1. The germline V gene has CDR1 SGHRS and CDR2 YFSETQ. The CDR3 totals 15 residues. V lost 3 bases to trimming and J lost 5 bases; unmatched junction nucleotides: 10. The CDR3 loop is CASSSSGGWYETQYF. Here the CDR3 DNA reads TGCGCCAGCAGCTCTTCAGGGGGTTGGTATGAGACCCAGTACTTC.

The chain joins TRBV2 to TRBJ2-7; D possibly corresponds to TRBD2 (6 bases). The CDR3 length is 15 residues. Germline loops: CDR1 SNHLY, CDR2 FYNNEI. Trimming took off 3 bases at V and 2 bases at J, with 14 bases between the two ends. This chain's CDR3 is CASSDPGTYAYEQYF. CDR3 in DNA: TGTGCCAGCAGTGATCCCGGGACTTATGCCTACGAGCAGTACTTC.

This rearrangement joins TRBV4-1 to TRBJ2-7; D gene ambiguous. CDR1 is MGHRA and CDR2 is YSYEKL in the germline V gene. V was pared by 0 bases and J by 6 bases, with 3 bases between. The CDR3 covers 11 residues. The CDR3 region is CASSQEGEQYF. The CDR3 coding sequence is TGCGCCAGCAGCCAAGAGGGCGAGCAGTACTTC.

This sequence joins TRBV7-2 and TRBJ2-2, with D unclear. Germline V lookup: CDR1 SGHTA, CDR2 FQGNSA. CDR3 length: 14 residues. V lost 1 base and J 5 bases, leaving 8 bases between the germline ends. The CDR3 DNA is TGTGCCAGCAGCTTAGATTCCGGGACCGGGGAGCTGTTTTTT. This encodes CASSLDSGTGELFF.

This sequence joins TRBV6-5 and TRBJ2-1; D ambiguous. From germline, CDR1 is MNHEY and CDR2 SVGAGI. The CDR3 loop spans 15 amino acids. The V gene lost 6 bases and the J gene lost 2 bases, with 14 bases spanning the gap. CDR3 residues: CASSLGPRTYNEQFF. The CDR3 nucleotides read TGTGCCAGCAGCCTTGGGCCTCGCACCTACAATGAGCAGTTCTTC.

V gene TRBV9 combines with J gene TRBJ2-2, with 7 bases fitting TRBD1. Per germline, CDR1 SGDLS and CDR2 YYNGEE. The CDR3 loop spans 16 amino acids. The V gene end was trimmed by 0 bases and the J gene end by 2 bases; junction bases not matched to a gene: 4. CDR3 DNA sequence: TGTGCCAGCAGCGTAGGGGGGACAGTAAACACCGGGGAGCTGTTTTTT. Translated: CASSVGGTVNTGELFF.

The chain has TRBV19 and TRBJ2-4; possibly TRBD1 or TRBD2 for D (5 bases each). CDR1 and CDR2 from the germline V gene are LNHDA and SQIVND (reference sequence). This CDR3 has 15 residues. The V end was cut by 5 bases, the J end by 8 bases, with 19 bases between. Written as DNA, the CDR3 is TGTGCCAGTAGTCCATGGGGACCCAGCGTAGACATTCAGTACTTC. Protein sequence: CASSPWGPSVDIQYF.

This clone was seen a few times. CDR3 region: CASSRSGGDSYEQYF. CDR3 DNA: TGTGCCAGCTCAAGGAGCGGGGGCGACTCCTACGAGCAGTACTTC. The chain is built from TRBV18 and TRBJ2-7; 8 bases match TRBD2. This CDR3 is 15 amino acids long. With V trimmed by 5 bases and J by 0 bases, 6 bases remained unmatched. CDR1 and CDR2 from the germline V gene are KGHSH and LQKENI. The whole variable domain, filled in from reference TRBV18 and TRBJ2-7, reads NAGVMQNPRHLVRRRGQEARLRCSPMKGHSHVYWYRQLPEEGLKFMVYLQKENIIDESGMPKERFSAEFPKEGPSILRIQQVVRGDSAAYFCASSRSGGDSYEQYFGPGTRLTVT.